One and the same sample provided the 22 T cell receptor beta chains below, sequenced in a study of early T cells in non-severe SARS-CoV-2 infection. TCRdb analysed the 5' RACE reads with MiXCR anew, one entry per CDR3 protein. The data hold roughly 69,000 distinct CDR3 sequences, with approximately 9.5% observed a single time. The sequencing sample was made of whole blood. The receptor set was obtained from an adult who was a healthcare worker with PCR-confirmed SARS-CoV-2 infection or an uninfected control (not recorded which).

There are many counts of this clonotype. The chain links TRBV6-5 to TRBJ2-1; D not certain. V shed 6 bases and J shed 8 bases, with 8 bases lying between them. The CDR3 has 11 residues. Per the germline V gene, CDR1 is MNHEY and CDR2 is SVGAGI. The CDR3 protein is CASRGLDEQFF. CDR3 sequence (DNA): TGTGCCAGCAGAGGGTTGGATGAGCAGTTCTTC.

This clonotype has more than one count but fewer than ten. This chain joins TRBV30 and TRBJ1-5; D call uncertain. Trimming removed 0 bases from V and 6 bases from J, with 12 bases in between. Germline CDR1 reads GTSNPN; CDR2 reads SVGIG (reference sequence). The CDR3 consists of 14 residues. CDR3 in amino acids: CAWSVRWMSQPQHF. The CDR3 DNA reads TGTGCCTGGAGTGTACGGTGGATGTCTCAGCCCCAGCATTTT.

This clonotype was counted only a few times. The V gene is TRBV6-1, the J gene TRBJ2-5, with D tentatively TRBD1 or TRBD2 (5 bases each). The CDR3 length is 17 residues. V lost 8 bases and J 0 bases, leaving 22 bases between the germline ends. Germline CDR1 reads MNHNS; CDR2 reads SASEGT. CDR3 residues: CASAGPPMKADQETQYF. The CDR3, as DNA: TGTGCCAGCGCAGGGCCCCCTATGAAAGCGGACCAAGAGACCCAGTACTTC.

The chain links TRBV4-2 to TRBJ2-3, with 11 bases aligning to TRBD2. The germline gives CDR1 LGHNA, CDR2 YNFKEQ. The CDR3 has 17 residues. With V trimmed by 5 bases and J by 4 bases, 11 bases remained unmatched. CDR3 sequence reads: CASSGIFIAGGSDTQYF. Here the CDR3 DNA reads TGTGCCAGCAGCGGAATCTTTATAGCGGGAGGGTCAGATACGCAGTATTTT.

This clonotype was seen many times. The V call is TRBV2, the J call TRBJ2-7, with D uncertain. The CDR3 extends over 12 amino acids. The V end was cut by 8 bases, the J end by 1 base, with 9 bases between. Germline V gives CDR1 SNHLY, CDR2 FYNNEI. The CDR3 DNA reads TGTGCCAGCCGGCGCGAGTCCTACGAGCAGTACTTC. This encodes CASRRESYEQYF.

As for this clonotype: A much larger clone differs by one base, so this may be a read error. The genes are TRBV11-2 and TRBJ2-7; the D is unclear. The CDR3 consists of 13 residues. The germline V gene has CDR1 SGHAT and CDR2 FQNNGV. V gave up 6 bases and J gave up 5 bases, with 14 bases separating them. CDR3 sequence reads: CASRVRNTHEQYF. DNA for the CDR3: TGTGCCAGCAGGGTCAGGAATACCCACGAGCAGTACTTC. Full variable domain (missing parts from reference TRBV11-2 and TRBJ2-7): EAGVAQSPRYKIIEKRQSVAFWCNPISGHATLYWYQQILGQGPKLLIQFQNNGVVDDSQLPKDRFSAERLKGVDSTLKIQPAKLEDSAVYLCASRVRNTHEQYFGPGTRLTVT.

This clonotype was seen repeatedly, ten times or more. The chain has TRBV7-2 and TRBJ2-5; D call uncertain. The V end lost 5 bases, the J end lost 3 bases, and 7 bases lay between the germline ends. The CDR3 is 12 residues long. Germline V gene sequence: CDR1 SGHTA, CDR2 FQGNSA. CDR3 region: CASSQLEETQYF. The CDR3 nucleotides are TGTGCCAGCAGCCAGCTCGAAGAGACCCAGTACTTC.

The chain has TRBV30 and TRBJ2-3; D unclear. Per germline, CDR1 GTSNPN and CDR2 SVGIG (reference sequence). The V end was cut by 0 bases, the J end by 0 bases, with 10 bases between. CDR3 size: 15 residues. CDR3 sequence (DNA): TGTGCCTGGAGTGTAGCCAGCCGGAGCACAGATACGCAGTATTTT. Amino acids: CAWSVASRSTDTQYF.

The chain joins TRBV7-9 to TRBJ2-5; D may be TRBD2 (6 bases). CDR3 length equals 13 residues. Trimming removed 6 bases from V and 1 base from J, with 9 bases in between. Per the germline V gene, CDR1 is SEHNR and CDR2 is FQNEAQ (reference sequence). CDR3 bases: TGTGCCAGCAGGAGGGACTTCCAAGAGACCCAGTACTTC. It translates to CASRRDFQETQYF.

In its sample, this clonotype was seen many times. The chain uses TRBV29-1 and TRBJ1-1; the match to TRBD1 covers 7 bases. V shed 8 bases, J shed 5 bases, and the junction held 8 bases outside the gene matches. The CDR3 sequence is 12 residues long. Germline CDR1 SQVTM, CDR2 ANQGSEA. CDR3 bases: TGCAGCTTGAACCAGGGGGGGACTGAAGCTTTCTTT. Its translation is CSLNQGGTEAFF.

Written as DNA, the CDR3 is TGTGCCACCTCGGGCGGGAGTATTGAGCAGTTCTTC. Translation: CATSGGSIEQFF. The genes are TRBV10-3 and TRBJ2-1, with 7 bases matching TRBD2. Germline loops: CDR1 ENHRY, CDR2 SYGVKD. Trimming at V came to 10 bases and at J to 9 bases, leaving 9 bases not matched to a gene. This CDR3 contains 12 residues.

V gene TRBV7-9 combines with J gene TRBJ2-3; 15 bases match TRBD2. From germline, CDR1 is SEHNR and CDR2 FQNEAQ (reference sequence). The CDR3 is made up of 17 amino acids. V lost 4 bases to trimming and J lost 0 bases; unmatched junction nucleotides: 2. The chain's CDR3 is CASSSGLAGGSTDTQYF. CDR3 nucleotide sequence: TGTGCCAGCAGCTCAGGACTAGCGGGAGGGAGCACAGATACGCAGTATTTT.

Ten or more counts support this clonotype. J is TRBJ2-2 and V is TRBV7-2, with TRBD2 identical over 11 bases. The CDR3 has 16 amino acids. Germline CDR1 SGHTA, CDR2 FQGNSA. V dropped 1 base and J dropped 7; count of bases not matched to a gene: 5. The CDR3 loop is CASSLVPSGGNGELFF. CDR3 sequence (DNA): TGTGCCAGCAGCTTAGTCCCTAGCGGGGGGAACGGGGAGCTGTTTTTT.

Notes on this clonotype: As the CDR3 is not closed by the conserved phenylalanine or tryptophan, this likely results from a read error. The genes are TRBV6-2 or TRBV6-3 and TRBJ2-3, with 13 bases fitting TRBD2. This CDR3 comprises 17 residues. V lost 6 bases and J lost 7; bases outside the gene matches: 13. Germline V gene data show CDR1 as MNHEY and CDR2 as SVGEGT. The DNA for the CDR3 is TGTGCCAGCAGCGATAGACGGACTAGCGGGAGCATAAATACGCAGTATTCT. Its protein is CASSDRRTSGSINTQYS.

In this sample, this clonotype turned up a few times. The rearrangement links TRBV6-6 to TRBJ2-7, with D possibly matching TRBD2 (6 bases). The CDR3 is 17 residues long. Germline V CDR1 and CDR2: MNHNY, SVGAGI (reference sequence). The ends were cut back, 0 bases at V and 3 bases at J, with 18 bases in the middle. The CDR3 spells CASSYSYGRDFIYEQYF. The CDR3 bases are TGTGCCAGCAGTTACTCATACGGCCGGGACTTCATCTACGAGCAGTACTTC.

The chain joins TRBV29-1 to TRBJ2-3; D uncertain. The CDR3 totals 13 residues. Trimming cost V 4 bases and J 5 bases, with 13 bases left between them. CDR1 and CDR2 from the germline V gene are SQVTM and ANQGSEA. The CDR3 region is CSVATRVIDTQYF. The CDR3 DNA follows: TGCAGCGTTGCAACACGGGTAATAGATACGCAGTATTTT.

This clonotype occurred many times. The chain recombines TRBV29-1 with TRBJ1-1; tentatively, D is TRBD1 (6 bases). This CDR3 region has 13 residues. Germline values: CDR1 SQVTM, CDR2 ANQGSEA. Trimming removed 6 bases at V and 1 base at J, with 12 bases between. The CDR3 region has the DNA TGCAGCGTGAACAGGGCATCGAACACTGAAGCTTTCTTT. Amino acids: CSVNRASNTEAFF.

This clonotype was seen repeatedly, ten times or more. This chain joins TRBV5-1 and TRBJ2-6, with D unresolved. The germline CDR1 and CDR2 sequences are SGHRS and YFSETQ. Trimming cost V 0 bases and J 3 bases, with 7 bases left between them. The CDR3 extends over 15 amino acids. The CDR3 region is CASSLGSFGANVLTF. For the CDR3, the DNA is TGCGCCAGCAGCTTGGGGTCATTTGGGGCCAACGTCCTGACTTTC.

This clonotype was found a few times. This sequence joins TRBV4-2 and TRBJ2-1; 9 nucleotides align to TRBD2. Germline-derived CDR1 and CDR2 are LGHNA and YNFKEQ. J lost 5 bases, V lost 0 bases, and 5 bases had no gene match. CDR3 length equals 16 residues. The CDR3: CASSQDDRLADNEQFF. The CDR3 DNA follows: TGTGCCAGCAGCCAAGACGACAGACTAGCGGACAATGAGCAGTTCTTC.

The chain employs TRBV20-1 and TRBJ2-2; D gene ambiguous. Looked up from germline, CDR1 is DFQATT and CDR2 is SNEGSKA (reference sequence). There are 14 residues in the CDR3. Trimming removed 3 bases from V and 1 base from J, with 9 bases in between. The CDR3 nucleotides are TGCAGTGCTAGGGACCGACAGAACACCGGGGAGCTGTTTTTT. Encoded protein: CSARDRQNTGELFF.

In its sample, this clonotype was seen many times. V is TRBV29-1 and J is TRBJ2-3; tentatively, D is TRBD1 or TRBD2 (5 bases each). Germline V gene lookup returns CDR1 SQVTM and CDR2 ANQGSEA. The CDR3 runs to 12 residues. With 3 bases removed from V and 4 bases from J, the gap between germline ends came to 8 bases. The chain's CDR3 is CSVDGGADTQYF. The DNA of the CDR3 is TGCAGCGTTGATGGGGGAGCAGATACGCAGTATTTT.

This clonotype was found many times. The chain employs TRBV29-1 and TRBJ2-7; weak D call: TRBD2 (5 bases). V was trimmed by 4 bases and J by 4 bases, leaving 11 bases between them. The CDR3 has 12 residues. Germline V gives CDR1 SQVTM, CDR2 ANQGSEA. This CDR3 is CSVGEFSYEQYF. CDR3 nucleotide sequence: TGCAGCGTTGGGGAGTTTTCTTACGAGCAGTACTTC.